These 30 T cell receptor beta chains were all obtained from the same sample, sequenced in a study of shared clonotypes between healthy human individuals (dated by TCRdb to about 2020). CD8 naive samples consisted of CD45RO-negative cells that were positively selected for CCR7, yielding a CD45RA+CCR7+ population without TemRA cells. The library was made by the immunoSEQ multiplex PCR assay. TCRdb provides this immuneACCESS table in a form limited to in-frame rearrangements. Some clones are lacking; in checked studies, under half of them reflect an unresolved V gene, and why the rest are absent is not known. This sample holds roughly 2,000,000 clones; 80% to 95% were observed only once. The ten largest clonotypes hold approximately 1.6% of the sample. Specimen: naive CD8+ T cells from PBMCs. In the paper's terms, the cell subset or site label means: CD45RA+CCR7+. The receptors were gathered from a man between 18 and 35 years old in good health. Some clones in this sample may be carry-over from other donors' samples.

The rearrangement joins TRBV15 to TRBJ1-2, with a weak D call TRBD1 (5 bases). In germline, CDR1 is LNHNV, CDR2 YYDKDF (reference sequence). The CDR3 is 15 amino acids. The V end lost 1 base, the J end lost 3 bases, and 12 bases lay between the germline ends. The CDR3 sequence: CATSRGGREHYGYTF. The CDR3 DNA is TGTGCCACCAGCAGAGGTGGCAGGGAGCACTATGGCTACACCTTC.

The table lists this clone with a count of one. This chain joins TRBV6-4 and TRBJ2-1, with a weak D call TRBD2 (5 bases). This CDR3 has 15 residues. The germline gives CDR1 MRHNA, CDR2 SNTAGT. Trimming stripped 3 bases from V and 1 base from J, with 10 bases between. CDR3 loop: CASSEEKRSYNEQFF. CDR3 sequence (DNA): TGTGCCAGCAGTGAGGAAAAGCGGTCCTACAATGAGCAGTTCTTC.

The chain has TRBV19 and TRBJ2-2, with a possible D match to TRBD1 (6 bases). V was pared by 3 bases and J by 7 bases, with 12 bases between. The CDR3 length is 14 residues. Germline V gene sequence: CDR1 LNHDA, CDR2 SQIVND (reference sequence). The CDR3 sequence: CASSIYRAVGELFF. CDR3 bases: TGTGCCAGTAGTATTTACAGGGCTGTCGGGGAGCTGTTTTTT. The full variable domain, with the rest looked up from reference TRBV19 and TRBJ2-2, is DGGITQSPKYLFRKEGQNVTLSCEQNLNHDAMYWYRQDPGQGLRLIYYSQIVNDFQKGDIAEGYSVSREKKESFPLTVTSAQKNPTAFYLCASSIYRAVGELFFGEGSRLTVL.

The rearrangement links TRBV19 to TRBJ2-3, with D possibly TRBD2 on 6 matching bases. With 3 bases removed from V and 4 bases from J, the gap between germline ends came to 11 bases. Germline V gene lookup returns CDR1 LNHDA and CDR2 SQIVND (reference sequence). The CDR3 has 14 amino acids. The CDR3 reads CASSIGGAADTQYF. In DNA, the CDR3 is TGTGCCAGTAGTATCGGGGGAGCGGCAGATACGCAGTATTTT.

The V call is TRBV5-5, the J call TRBJ2-7; 10 bases fit TRBD1. The CDR3 is 14 residues long. With 5 bases clipped from V and 3 bases from J, the junction kept 5 bases outside the gene matches. The germline gives CDR1 SGHKS, CDR2 YYEKEE (reference sequence). CDR3 sequence (DNA): TGTGCCAGCAGGTTCCGGACAGGGGGCTACGAGCAGTACTTC. Protein product: CASRFRTGGYEQYF. Filled out from reference TRBV5-5 and TRBJ2-7, the complete variable domain reads DAGVTQSPTHLIKTRGQQVTLRCSPISGHKSVSWYQQVLGQGPQFIFQYYEKEERGRGNFPDRFSARQFPNYSSELNVNALLLGDSALYLCASRFRTGGYEQYFGPGTRLTVT.

This clone was counted between two and nine times. The gene calls are TRBV11-2 and TRBJ1-1, with a weak D call TRBD1 (5 bases). Germline CDR1 SGHAT, CDR2 FQNNGV. The length of the CDR3 is 17 residues. V lost 0 bases and J 1 base, leaving 15 bases between the germline ends. CDR3 in amino acids: CASSLELQQVTNTEAFF. CDR3 bases: TGTGCCAGCAGCTTAGAGCTCCAACAGGTTACGAACACTGAAGCTTTCTTT. Variable domain in full (rest from reference TRBV11-2 and TRBJ1-1): EAGVAQSPRYKIIEKRQSVAFWCNPISGHATLYWYQQILGQGPKLLIQFQNNGVVDDSQLPKDRFSAERLKGVDSTLKIQPAKLEDSAVYLCASSLELQQVTNTEAFFGQGTRLTVV.

V usage is TRBV25-1 and J usage is TRBJ2-5; TRBD2 aligns across 9 bases. V shed 4 bases, J shed 5 bases, and the junction held 5 bases outside the gene matches. CDR3 length: 14 residues. Germline CDR1 is MGHDK and CDR2 is SYGVNS. CDR3 coding DNA: TGTGCCAGCAGTGCAGCGGGAGGCTGGGAGACCCAGTACTTC. This encodes CASSAAGGWETQYF.

As to this clone: Within the sample, other DNA sequences also encode this same CDR3. This chain links TRBV27 with TRBJ2-3; D not resolved. Germline assignment: CDR1 MNHEY and CDR2 SMNVEV (reference sequence). Between the trimmed V and J ends, which lost 6 bases and 0 bases, there was a span of 4 bases. This CDR3 comprises 12 residues. The CDR3 protein is CASSRSTDTQYF. The CDR3, as DNA: TGTGCCAGCAGCCGGAGCACAGATACGCAGTATTTT.

Regarding this clone: Other DNA sequences in this specimen translate into the identical CDR3. The chain is built from TRBV5-1 and TRBJ2-7; maybe TRBD1 (6 bases). With 2 bases removed from V and 1 base from J, the gap between germline ends came to 10 bases. The CDR3 totals 14 residues. Germline CDR1 SGHRS, CDR2 YFSETQ. In DNA, the CDR3 is TGCGCCAGCAGCTTAACAGGGCCTTCCTACGAGCAGTACTTC. As protein: CASSLTGPSYEQYF.

The chain joins TRBV30 to TRBJ2-1; D is undetermined. Per the germline V gene, CDR1 is GTSNPN and CDR2 is SVGIG (reference sequence). V was cut by 4 bases and J by 0 bases, with 10 bases left in between. The CDR3 has 14 amino acids. CDR3 amino acids: CAWIGLSSYNEQFF. The CDR3 coding sequence is TGTGCCTGGATCGGGCTAAGCTCCTACAATGAGCAGTTCTTC.

The chain carries TRBV7-9 and TRBJ2-7; D gene ambiguous. Trimming left V 1 base short and J 0 bases short, with 10 bases between. The CDR3 runs 15 residues. Germline values: CDR1 SEHNR, CDR2 FQNEAQ (reference sequence). The CDR3 coding sequence is TGTGCCAGCAGCTTAGGGCCAGTTATCTCCTACGAGCAGTACTTC. Protein sequence: CASSLGPVISYEQYF.

This sequence joins TRBV28 and TRBJ2-1; D not certain. The CDR3 covers 13 residues. Germline-derived CDR1 and CDR2 are MDHEN and SYDVKM. The V end was cut by 7 bases, the J end by 4 bases, with 11 bases between. The CDR3 sequence is CASTNGAYNEQFF. CDR3 DNA sequence: TGTGCCAGCACCAATGGAGCGTACAATGAGCAGTTCTTC.

The chain combines TRBV4-1 with TRBJ1-1; D is possibly TRBD1 (5 bases). Germline assignment: CDR1 MGHRA and CDR2 YSYEKL. The CDR3 runs 15 residues. Trimming left V 2 bases short and J 0 bases short, with 10 bases between. The CDR3 loop reads CASSQIRQMNTEAFF. In nucleotides, the CDR3 is TGCGCCAGCAGCCAAATCAGACAGATGAACACTGAAGCTTTCTTT.

The chain employs TRBV28 and TRBJ1-4; D perhaps matches TRBD1 (5 bases). The CDR3 totals 14 residues. V gave up 6 bases and J gave up 4 bases, with 12 bases separating them. Germline CDR1 MDHEN, CDR2 SYDVKM. The CDR3 region is CASSATANNEKLFF. The CDR3, as DNA: TGTGCCAGCAGCGCGACAGCGAATAATGAAAAACTGTTTTTT.

The chain joins TRBV5-4 to TRBJ2-7; no firm D call. V was clipped by 0 bases and J by 3 bases, with 7 bases between them. This CDR3 comprises 13 residues. The germline V gene encodes CDR1 SGHNT and CDR2 YYREEE (reference sequence). CDR3 in DNA: TGTGCCAGCAGCTTGGCCTTGAGCTACGAGCAGTACTTC. It yields the protein CASSLALSYEQYF.

The V and J genes are TRBV2 and TRBJ2-1; 9 nucleotides align to TRBD2. After removal of 0 bases from V and 9 bases from J, the junction contained 30 bases not matched to a gene. CDR3 length: 23 residues. Germline-derived CDR1 and CDR2 are SNHLY and FYNNEI. The CDR3 here is CASSEAFGQPLLAGVTSTFEQFF. In DNA form, the CDR3 reads TGTGCCAGCAGTGAAGCGTTCGGACAGCCACTCTTAGCGGGAGTCACGTCGACTTTTGAGCAGTTCTTC.

The rearrangement uses TRBV19 and TRBJ2-1; D possibly corresponds to TRBD2 (7 bases). The CDR3 has 13 residues. The germline V and J ends were trimmed by 3 bases and 10 bases, with 13 bases remaining between them. CDR1 is LNHDA and CDR2 is SQIVND in the germline V gene (reference sequence). The CDR3 region is CASSIRGAGEQFF. DNA of the CDR3: TGTGCCAGTAGTATCAGGGGAGCGGGAGAGCAGTTCTTC.

This sequence joins TRBV7-9 and TRBJ2-1, with D possibly being TRBD1 or TRBD2 (5 bases each). Trimming cost V 5 bases and J 5 bases, with 16 bases left between them. The CDR3 is 15 residues long. CDR1 is SEHNR and CDR2 is FQNEAQ in the germline V gene (reference sequence). The CDR3 region is CASSPPGSSHNEQFF. The CDR3, as DNA: TGTGCCAGCAGCCCCCCAGGGAGTTCCCACAATGAGCAGTTCTTC. The full variable domain, completed using reference TRBV7-9 and TRBJ2-1, is DTGVSQNPRHKITKRGQNVTFRCDPISEHNRLYWYRQTLGQGPEFLTYFQNEAQLEKSRLLSDRFSAERPKGSFSTLEIQRTEQGDSAMYLCASSPPGSSHNEQFFGPGTRLTVL.

The V call is TRBV9, the J call TRBJ2-3; the match to TRBD2 covers 8 bases. Trimming at V came to 3 bases and at J to 4 bases, leaving 13 bases not matched to a gene. Germline lookup yields CDR1 SGDLS and CDR2 YYNGEE. This CDR3 is built from 17 residues. As DNA, the CDR3 is TGTGCCAGCAGCGCCAGCGGGAGCCTCCAGCGGGCAGATACGCAGTATTTT. It yields the protein CASSASGSLQRADTQYF.

The chain is built from TRBV5-4 and TRBJ1-1; D gene ambiguous. The V end lost 0 bases, the J end lost 1 base, and 4 bases lay between the germline ends. The CDR3 contains 13 residues. Per germline, CDR1 SGHNT and CDR2 YYREEE (reference sequence). CDR3 loop: CASSLDQNTEAFF. The CDR3 region has the DNA TGTGCCAGCAGCTTGGACCAGAACACTGAAGCTTTCTTT.

The chain couples TRBV27 to TRBJ1-5, with 9 bases fitting TRBD1. V shed 0 bases, J shed 8 bases, and the junction held 2 bases outside the gene matches. CDR3 length equals 14 residues. The V gene's germline CDR1 is MNHEY and CDR2 SMNVEV (reference sequence). The CDR3 protein is CASSLSRTGEPQHF. The CDR3 bases are TGTGCCAGCAGTTTATCAAGGACAGGGGAGCCCCAGCATTTT.

The chain links TRBV27 to TRBJ1-2; D gene unclear. The germline V gene has CDR1 MNHEY and CDR2 SMNVEV (reference sequence). The V end was cut by 0 bases, the J end by 2 bases, with 10 bases between. This CDR3 comprises 15 residues. As DNA, the CDR3 is TGTGCCAGCAGTTTATCCCCAAGACTCAACTATGGCTACACCTTC. It yields the protein CASSLSPRLNYGYTF.

J is TRBJ2-5 and V is TRBV15; D perhaps matches TRBD2 (6 bases). V lost 1 base and J 5 bases, leaving 8 bases between the germline ends. Germline-derived CDR1 and CDR2 are LNHNV and YYDKDF (reference sequence). The CDR3 has 13 residues. This CDR3 reads CATSRGGRETQYF. DNA for the CDR3: TGTGCCACCAGCAGAGGGGGGAGGGAGACCCAGTACTTC.

In its sample, this clone was seen a few times. V usage is TRBV7-9 and J usage is TRBJ2-7, with 9 bases fitting TRBD2. V dropped 2 bases and J dropped 4; count of bases not matched to a gene: 6. Per germline, CDR1 SEHNR and CDR2 FQNEAQ (reference sequence). The CDR3 consists of 15 residues. The CDR3 here is CASSLLAGMEYEQYF. The DNA for the CDR3 is TGTGCCAGCAGCTTACTAGCGGGAATGGAGTACGAGCAGTACTTC.

The chain uses TRBV9 and TRBJ2-2; weak D call: TRBD1 (6 bases). Per the germline V gene, CDR1 is SGDLS and CDR2 is YYNGEE. This CDR3 has 16 residues. V was pared by 2 bases and J by 3 bases, with 14 bases between. CDR3 DNA sequence: TGTGCCAGCAGCGTCCCAACAGGGTTGCACACCGGGGAGCTGTTTTTT. Translated: CASSVPTGLHTGELFF. Supplemented by reference TRBV9 and TRBJ2-2, the full variable domain reads DSGVTQTPKHLITATGQRVTLRCSPRSGDLSVYWYQQSLDQGLQFLIQYYNGEERAKGNILERFSAQQFPDLHSELNLSSLELGDSALYFCASSVPTGLHTGELFFGEGSRLTVL.

Turning to this clone: Other DNA sequences of this sample code for an identical CDR3. The V call is TRBV6-5, the J call TRBJ2-2; TRBD1 matches at 8 bases. This CDR3 is built from 16 residues. The germline V gene has CDR1 MNHEY and CDR2 SVGAGI. With V trimmed by 0 bases and J by 4 bases, 4 bases remained unmatched. CDR3: CASSYSQGARTGELFF. The CDR3 DNA follows: TGTGCCAGCAGTTACTCGCAGGGGGCGCGCACCGGGGAGCTGTTTTTT.

V and J are TRBV6-6 and TRBJ2-1, with TRBD2 matching 10 bases. The ends lost 7 bases at V and 4 bases at J; junction bases unmatched: 4. This CDR3 spans 14 amino acids. Germline V gives CDR1 MNHNY, CDR2 SVGAGI (reference sequence). The CDR3 DNA is TGTGCCAGCAACAGCGGGAGGGCTTACAATGAGCAGTTCTTC. Residues: CASNSGRAYNEQFF.

This chain uses TRBV5-6 with TRBJ2-3; 9 bases are a match to TRBD2. Trimming at V came to 0 bases and at J to 4 bases, leaving 9 bases not matched to a gene. Germline V gene sequence: CDR1 SGHDT, CDR2 YYEEEE. The CDR3 contains 17 residues. In nucleotides, the CDR3 is TGTGCCAGCAGCTTGGGTGTAGCGGGAGAGGTGGCAGATACGCAGTATTTT. This sequence encodes CASSLGVAGEVADTQYF.

The chain has TRBV7-3 and TRBJ2-1; 8 positions agree with TRBD2. The V and J ends lost 4 bases and 9 bases, in that order; junction bases with no gene match: 8. Looked up from germline, CDR1 is SGHTA and CDR2 is FQGTGA. CDR3 length: 14 amino acids. For the CDR3, the DNA is TGTGCCAGCAGCTCAAGCGGGAGATCGGGTGAGCAGTTCTTC. It yields the protein CASSSSGRSGEQFF.

This rearrangement joins TRBV5-6 to TRBJ1-2; no firm D call. The germline CDR1 and CDR2 sequences are SGHDT and YYEEEE. The CDR3 covers 13 residues. V lost 6 bases and J 5 bases, leaving 14 bases between the germline ends. For the CDR3, the DNA is TGTGCCAGCACCCTAGACGGTGATTATGGCTACACCTTC. This gives the protein CASTLDGDYGYTF. Full variable domain (missing parts from reference TRBV5-6 and TRBJ1-2): DAGVTQSPTHLIKTRGQQVTLRCSPKSGHDTVSWYQQALGQGPQFIFQYYEEEERQRGNFPDRFSGHQFPNYSSELNVNALLLGDSALYLCASTLDGDYGYTFGSGTRLTVV.